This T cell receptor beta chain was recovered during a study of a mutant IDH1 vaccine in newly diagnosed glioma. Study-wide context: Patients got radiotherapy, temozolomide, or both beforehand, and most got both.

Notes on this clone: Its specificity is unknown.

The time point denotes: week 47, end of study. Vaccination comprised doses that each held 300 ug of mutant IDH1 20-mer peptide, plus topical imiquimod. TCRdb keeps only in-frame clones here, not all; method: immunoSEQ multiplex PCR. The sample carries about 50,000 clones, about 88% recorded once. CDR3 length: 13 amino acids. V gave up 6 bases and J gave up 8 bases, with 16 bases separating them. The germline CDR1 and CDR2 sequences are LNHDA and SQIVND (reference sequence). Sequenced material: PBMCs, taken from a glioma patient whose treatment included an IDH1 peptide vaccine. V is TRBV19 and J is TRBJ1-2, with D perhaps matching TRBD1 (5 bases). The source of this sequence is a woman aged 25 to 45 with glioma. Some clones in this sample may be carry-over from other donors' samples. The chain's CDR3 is CASRKEGAAGYTF. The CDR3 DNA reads TGTGCCAGTAGAAAGGAAGGGGCAGCGGGCTACACCTTC.